This entry lists 27 T cell receptor beta chains sequenced from one sample in a study of T cells in Graves' hyperthyroidism and ophthalmopathy. Using RNA transcripts as the source, TCR beta CDR3 regions were amplified. The TCR CDR3 first-round RT-PCR relied on the HTBI primer set. TCRdb recomputed calls from the multiplex PCR reads with MiXCR, one row per CDR3 protein. The repertoire consists of some 600,000 distinct CDR3 sequences, with about 14% occurring once and the leading ten covering roughly 6.2%. Sequencing was carried out using blood. Receptors were obtained from a woman in her 30s with Graves' hyperthyroidism that later progressed to Graves' ophthalmopathy.

Notes on this clonotype: The limits of the CDR3 on the DNA are not certain, so only TCRdb's listed CDR3 is given. The chain couples TRBV12-3 or TRBV12-4 to TRBJ2-3; the DNA was not compared with TRBD2, the D call given in the table. The CDR3 spans 22 residues, counting both ends. The CDR3 here is CASSLNEQYFGPGLATTDTQYF.

The sample holds many counts of this clonotype. The J gene is TRBJ2-1, the V gene TRBV12-3 or TRBV12-4; weak D call: TRBD2 (5 bases). The germline V and J ends were trimmed by 8 bases and 2 bases, with 16 bases remaining between them. This CDR3 contains 15 residues. Written as DNA, the CDR3 is TGTGCCAGCGGACTCGTAGCTTCACCCTACAATGAGCAGTTCTTC. Translation: CASGLVASPYNEQFF.

This clonotype was seen at least ten times. The V and J genes are TRBV19 and TRBJ2-7; 8 bases line up with TRBD1. This CDR3 contains 15 residues. V was pared by 3 bases and J by 3 bases, with 7 bases of the junction left unmatched. Germline CDR1 reads LNHDA; CDR2 reads SQIVND (reference sequence). As DNA, the CDR3 is TGTGCCAGTAGTATTACAGGGGGACAATACTACGAGCAGTACTTC. It encodes CASSITGGQYYEQYF.

This clonotype has ten or more counts. The chain is built from TRBV19 and TRBJ1-5; D may be TRBD1 (5 bases). The CDR3 is 15 residues long. Trimming pared 4 bases from V and 0 bases from J, leaving 10 bases between. Germline-derived CDR1 and CDR2 are LNHDA and SQIVND (reference sequence). CDR3 sequence (DNA): TGTGCCAGTAGTAACGGGGCAGATAGCAATCAGCCCCAGCATTTT. It codes for CASSNGADSNQPQHF.

V usage is TRBV5-1 and J usage is TRBJ2-7; 8 positions agree with TRBD2. This CDR3 comprises 14 residues. The J segment lost 5 bases and the V segment lost 1 base, leaving 5 bases of the junction unmatched. Germline V lookup: CDR1 SGHRS, CDR2 YFSETQ. As DNA, the CDR3 is TGCGCCAGCAGCTTGTCATTAGCGGGGAACGAGCAGTACTTC. It codes for CASSLSLAGNEQYF.

This clonotype was counted ten times or more. The genes are TRBV19 and TRBJ2-1; 8 nucleotides line up with TRBD2. The CDR3 runs to 15 residues. CDR1 and CDR2 (germline): LNHDA, SQIVND (reference sequence). V lost 6 bases to trimming and J lost 3 bases; unmatched junction nucleotides: 7. In DNA form, the CDR3 reads TGTGCCAGTAGCGTCACTAGCGGTGGCTACAATGAGCAGTTCTTC. Its protein product is CASSVTSGGYNEQFF.

The chain carries TRBV11-2 and TRBJ1-2; the match to TRBD1 covers 9 bases. Trimming removed 5 bases from V and 8 bases from J; junction bases left unmatched: 6. CDR1 and CDR2 from the germline V gene are SGHAT and FQNNGV. CDR3 length equals 13 residues. The CDR3 DNA reads as TGTGCCAGCAGCGCACAGGGGGCGTCGGGCTACACCTTC. Protein product: CASSAQGASGYTF.

This clonotype was recorded many times. V usage is TRBV19 and J usage is TRBJ2-7; 8 bases are shared with TRBD1. Trimming removed 7 bases from V and 0 bases from J; junction bases left unmatched: 8. Germline V gene sequence: CDR1 LNHDA, CDR2 SQIVND (reference sequence). This CDR3 is 15 amino acids long. In DNA form, the CDR3 reads TGTGCCAGTAACCAGGGGGCCATCGGCTCCTACGAGCAGTACTTC. It codes for CASNQGAIGSYEQYF.

This clonotype was seen ten or more times. This chain connects TRBV12-5 to TRBJ2-1; D is uncertain. Germline V gene sequence: CDR1 LGHNT, CDR2 FRNRAP. Trimming cost V 5 bases and J 0 bases, with 8 bases left between them. The CDR3 spans 14 residues. CDR3 protein: CASGPSSSYNEQFF. Written as DNA, the CDR3 is TGTGCTAGTGGTCCCTCAAGCTCCTACAATGAGCAGTTCTTC.

This clonotype was observed at least ten times. The chain links TRBV6-2 or TRBV6-3 to TRBJ1-1; D remains unclear. Trimming removed 0 bases from V and 2 bases from J, with 13 bases in between. In germline, CDR1 is MNHEY, CDR2 SVGEGT. The CDR3 has 16 amino acids. The CDR3 region has the DNA TGTGCCAGCAGTTACTCGAAAACAGAGCTCAACACTGAAGCTTTCTTT. The encoded protein is CASSYSKTELNTEAFF.

V usage is TRBV9 and J usage is TRBJ2-1, with D possibly matching TRBD2 (6 bases). The CDR3 runs to 17 residues. Germline V gene data show CDR1 as SGDLS and CDR2 as YYNGEE. V was clipped by 4 bases and J by 6 bases, with 23 bases between them. The CDR3 coding sequence is TGTGCCAGCAGCCCCATAGGTGGGGCTAGCGCCTGCAATGAGCAGTTCTTC. It is translated as CASSPIGGASACNEQFF. Supplemented by reference TRBV9 and TRBJ2-1, the full variable domain reads DSGVTQTPKHLITATGQRVTLRCSPRSGDLSVYWYQQSLDQGLQFLIQYYNGEERAKGNILERFSAQQFPDLHSELNLSSLELGDSALYFCASSPIGGASACNEQFFGPGTRLTVL.

This clonotype appeared a few times. This chain uses TRBV18 with TRBJ1-2; D possibly corresponds to TRBD1 (6 bases). The CDR3 totals 15 residues. V lost 1 base and J 4 bases, leaving 13 bases between the germline ends. Germline loops: CDR1 KGHSH, CDR2 LQKENI. The CDR3 DNA reads as TGTGCCAGCTCACCACAAGATCAGGGGTCCTATGGCTACACCTTC. Its translation: CASSPQDQGSYGYTF.

The V gene is TRBV28, the J gene TRBJ1-1; D is uncertain. This CDR3 has 13 amino acids. V lost 4 bases, J lost 5 bases, and 11 bases lay in between. Germline CDR1 and CDR2: MDHEN and SYDVKM. Here the CDR3 reads CASSSWVPTEAFF. The CDR3 bases are TGTGCCAGCAGTTCGTGGGTCCCAACTGAAGCTTTCTTT.

At least ten counts were recorded for this clonotype. The chain employs TRBV7-2 and TRBJ2-7; 14 bases map to TRBD2. The V segment lost 1 base and the J segment 6 bases; nucleotides outside the gene matches: 2. The length of the CDR3 is 15 residues. The germline V gene encodes CDR1 SGHTA and CDR2 FQGNSA. The CDR3: CASSLETSGRAEQYF. DNA for the CDR3: TGTGCCAGCAGCTTAGAGACTAGCGGGAGGGCCGAGCAGTACTTC.

This chain links TRBV9 with TRBJ2-1, with TRBD2 matching over 7 bases. CDR3 length: 16 amino acids. With V trimmed by 0 bases and J by 6 bases, 9 bases remained unmatched. The V gene's germline CDR1 is SGDLS and CDR2 YYNGEE. The CDR3 is CASSVAIAGGGNEQFF. The CDR3 region has the DNA TGTGCCAGCAGCGTAGCTATAGCGGGCGGAGGCAATGAGCAGTTCTTC.

This clonotype has only one observation. The rearrangement uses TRBV28 and TRBJ2-1; possibly TRBD1 for D (6 bases). The germline gives CDR1 MDHEN, CDR2 SYDVKM. Deletions cut 10 bases from V and 3 bases from J, with 13 bases between. The CDR3 has 13 amino acids. In DNA, the CDR3 is TGTGCCACCGAACAGGGAGTCTACAATGAGCAGTTCTTC. The encoded protein is CATEQGVYNEQFF.

This clonotype appeared many times. The gene calls are TRBV28 and TRBJ1-2; tentatively, D is TRBD1 (6 bases). The germline V gene encodes CDR1 MDHEN and CDR2 SYDVKM. CDR3 length equals 18 residues. V was shortened by 2 bases and J by 5 bases, with 24 bases between the two germline ends. This chain's CDR3 is CASSLTGAGRSNPYGYTF. The CDR3 bases are TGTGCCAGCAGTTTAACGGGGGCGGGCCGGTCTAATCCTTATGGCTACACCTTC.

This clonotype has a count of ten or more. This chain connects TRBV27 to TRBJ1-2; the D is unclear. V gave up 2 bases and J gave up 7 bases, with 11 bases separating them. This CDR3 spans 13 amino acids. Per the germline V gene, CDR1 is MNHEY and CDR2 is SMNVEV (reference sequence). The CDR3 loop reads CASSLGSGVGYTF. DNA for the CDR3: TGTGCCAGCAGTTTAGGATCGGGCGTTGGCTACACCTTC.

This clonotype has at least ten counts. The V call is TRBV28, the J call TRBJ2-6; D possibly corresponds to TRBD1 (6 bases). Germline values: CDR1 MDHEN, CDR2 SYDVKM. CDR3 length: 14 residues. Trimming removed 4 bases at V and 2 bases at J, with 6 bases between. The CDR3 loop is CASSWTAGANVLTF. CDR3 coding DNA: TGTGCCAGCAGTTGGACAGCTGGGGCCAACGTCCTGACTTTC.

This clonotype was recorded many times. The chain joins TRBV2 to TRBJ2-2; TRBD1 is a possible D gene (6 bases). The CDR3 runs to 14 residues. The germline V gene has CDR1 SNHLY and CDR2 FYNNEI. The V end lost 6 bases, the J end lost 7 bases, and 15 bases lay between the germline ends. Here the CDR3 reads CASSGQGLIGELFF. The CDR3 nucleotides are TGTGCCAGCAGCGGGCAGGGGTTGATCGGGGAGCTGTTTTTT.

This clonotype was counted ten times or more. The chain recombines TRBV30 with TRBJ1-1; D is perhaps TRBD1 (5 bases). The CDR3 contains 15 residues. Trimming pared 2 bases from V and 0 bases from J, leaving 13 bases between. Germline values: CDR1 GTSNPN, CDR2 SVGIG (reference sequence). Here the CDR3 DNA reads TGTGCCTGGAGTAGGGGAGAGTCCTTGAACACTGAAGCTTTCTTT. Residues: CAWSRGESLNTEAFF.

This clonotype was seen many times. The rearrangement uses TRBV12-3 or TRBV12-4 and TRBJ1-2; 8 nucleotides agree with TRBD1. V trimming: 5 bases; J trimming: 2 bases; junction bases outside the gene matches: 10. The CDR3 sequence is 16 residues long. CDR3 nucleotides: TGTGCCAGCAGTATCCGACAGGGGAGGCCGAACTATGGCTACACCTTC. This translates into CASSIRQGRPNYGYTF.

This clonotype has a count of ten or more. The chain joins TRBV10-3 to TRBJ2-5, with D uncertain. The CDR3 contains 13 residues. The V and J ends lost 1 base and 5 bases respectively, with 8 bases between them. Germline values: CDR1 ENHRY, CDR2 SYGVKD. The CDR3 region has the DNA TGTGCCATCAGTGAGTTATCATCGGAGACCCAGTACTTC. It is translated as CAISELSSETQYF.

In this sample, this clonotype turned up many times. The rearrangement links TRBV30 to TRBJ1-5; D is unclear. Trimming took 3 bases from V and 0 from J, leaving 9 bases between them. The germline V gene has CDR1 GTSNPN and CDR2 SVGIG (reference sequence). The CDR3 loop spans 14 amino acids. The CDR3: CAWRLGASNQPQHF. In nucleotides, the CDR3 is TGTGCCTGGAGACTAGGTGCTAGCAATCAGCCCCAGCATTTT.

Comments on this clonotype: A much larger clone sits a single nucleotide away, making a read error possible. The gene calls are TRBV10-3 and TRBJ2-2; unclear D gene. This CDR3 contains 11 residues. Germline CDR1 is ENHRY and CDR2 is SYGVKD. Trimming took 6 bases from V and 1 from J, leaving 0 bases between them. The CDR3 sequence: CAIRNTGELFF. The CDR3 coding sequence is TGTGCCATCAGGAACACCGGGGAGCTGTTTTTT.

This clonotype showed up many times. The J gene is TRBJ2-4, the V gene TRBV28, with D perhaps TRBD2 (6 bases). The germline V and J ends were trimmed by 7 bases and 1 base, with 23 bases remaining between them. Germline CDR1 and CDR2: MDHEN and SYDVKM. The CDR3 length is 18 residues. CDR3 bases: TGTGCCAGCACCCGGAGGGTCGTGATGGGGCTGGCCAAAAACATTCAGTACTTC. Residues: CASTRRVVMGLAKNIQYF.

This clonotype was picked up many times. The CDR3, as DNA: TGTGCCAGCAGCGATTATCGCGACAGGGGAGCTGAAGCTTTCTTT. Translation gives CASSDYRDRGAEAFF. This rearrangement joins TRBV27 to TRBJ1-1, with TRBD1 matching 8 bases. The CDR3 sequence is 15 residues long. Germline V lookup: CDR1 MNHEY, CDR2 SMNVEV (reference sequence). Trimming cost V 6 bases and J 6 bases; bases outside gene matches: 12.